Each of the 8 T cell receptor beta chains below was sequenced from the same sample in a study of T-cell reconstitution after alpha-beta-depleted transplantation in children. The TCRbeta library incorporated unique molecular identifiers. A single record per CDR3 protein comes from TCRdb applying MiXCR to the PCR reads. The data hold 210,000 or so distinct CDR3 sequences, with 8.5% to 10% observed a single time. Sequencing was performed on PBMCs from the stem cell graft donor, taken from the stem cell graft. The source of these receptors is a human donor who donated a stem cell graft to a child with acute lymphoblastic leukemia.

Many counts were recorded for this clonotype. The rearrangement joins TRBV4-1 to TRBJ2-1; 7 bases map to TRBD1. Germline trimming cut 1 base from V and 2 bases from J; bases unmatched to any gene: 2. This CDR3 has 15 residues. Germline assignment: CDR1 MGHRA and CDR2 YSYEKL. The CDR3 nucleotides are TGCGCCAGCAGCCAAGGTCAGGGGGCCTACAATGAGCAGTTCTTC. Residues: CASSQGQGAYNEQFF.

A few counts support this clonotype. The chain couples TRBV18 to TRBJ2-5; possible D gene TRBD2, 6 bases. Germline CDR1 reads KGHSH; CDR2 reads LQKENI. CDR3 size: 15 residues. Between the trimmed V and J ends, which lost 2 bases and 5 bases, there was a span of 15 bases. CDR3 DNA sequence: TGTGCCAGCTCACCAAATGCGGGGAATCTTGAGACCCAGTACTTC. It translates to CASSPNAGNLETQYF.

This clonotype was counted between two and nine times. This rearrangement joins TRBV20-1 to TRBJ1-1; maybe TRBD1 (5 bases). The CDR3 runs 13 residues. Germline assignment: CDR1 DFQATT and CDR2 SNEGSKA (reference sequence). V dropped 3 bases and J dropped 5 bases, with 13 bases sitting between them. CDR3 sequence: CSARPGGSTEAFF. In nucleotides, the CDR3 is TGCAGTGCTAGGCCCGGGGGAAGTACTGAAGCTTTCTTT.

This clonotype was found many times. The chain employs TRBV3-1 and TRBJ1-1, with D unresolved. There are 14 residues in the CDR3. V lost 2 bases and J 4 bases, leaving 11 bases between the germline ends. Germline CDR1 reads LGHDT; CDR2 reads YNNKEL (reference sequence). The CDR3 here is CASSQSAGITEAFF. In DNA, the CDR3 is TGTGCCAGCAGCCAATCAGCCGGAATCACTGAAGCTTTCTTT.

At least ten counts were recorded for this clonotype. This CDR3 is CASSAGHGNEQFF. In DNA, the CDR3 is TGCGCCAGCAGTGCAGGACACGGCAATGAGCAGTTCTTC. This chain joins TRBV10-1 and TRBJ2-1, with D possibly matching TRBD1 (5 bases). The CDR3 is made up of 13 amino acids. The V and J ends lost 4 bases and 6 bases respectively, with 10 bases between them. Per the germline V gene, CDR1 is WNHNN and CDR2 is SYGVQD (reference sequence).

The CDR3 coding sequence is TGTGCCAGCAGTTCCGTTAGGGACAGCTACTATGGCTACACCTTC. Translated, it gives CASSSVRDSYYGYTF. The V and J genes are TRBV6-5 and TRBJ1-2; 7 bases map to TRBD1. The CDR3 covers 15 residues. The germline V gene has CDR1 MNHEY and CDR2 SVGAGI. Trimming at V came to 4 bases and at J to 3 bases, leaving 8 bases not matched to a gene.

About this clonotype itself: This could be a read error, since a much larger clone is one nucleotide away. The CDR3 does not close with the conserved phenylalanine or tryptophan, likely indicating a read error. The chain recombines TRBV12-3 or TRBV12-4 with TRBJ1-2, with 8 positions matching TRBD1. The CDR3 is made up of 16 amino acids. V was clipped by 5 bases and J by 4 bases; unmatched bases: 12. This CDR3 reads CASSGAPQGGSYGYTS. The CDR3 DNA is TGTGCCAGCAGTGGGGCCCCACAGGGGGGATCCTATGGCTACACCTCC.

The rearrangement uses TRBV20-1 and TRBJ1-1, with D hard to call. The CDR3 totals 14 residues. Germline V gene data show CDR1 as DFQATT and CDR2 as SNEGSKA (reference sequence). Trimming took off 1 base at V and 4 bases at J, with 13 bases between the two ends. CDR3 nucleotide sequence: TGCAGTGCTAGAGGGACCATAAGTGGCACTGAAGCTTTCTTT. The encoded protein is CSARGTISGTEAFF.